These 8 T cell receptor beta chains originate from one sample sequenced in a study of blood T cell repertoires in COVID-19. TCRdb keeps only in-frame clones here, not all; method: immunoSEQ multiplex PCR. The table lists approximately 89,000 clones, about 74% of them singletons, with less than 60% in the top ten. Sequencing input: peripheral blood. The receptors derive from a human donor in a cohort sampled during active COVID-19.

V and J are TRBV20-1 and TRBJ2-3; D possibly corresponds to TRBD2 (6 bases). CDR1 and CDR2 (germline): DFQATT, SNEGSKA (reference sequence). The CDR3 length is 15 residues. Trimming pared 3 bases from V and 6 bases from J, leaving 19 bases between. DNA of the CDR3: TGCAGTGCTAGTTCGAGACTAGGAGTTGGGGATACGCAGTATTTT. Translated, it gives CSASSRLGVGDTQYF.

The DNA of the CDR3 is TGTGCCAGCAGTCCCATGACAGGGAGGTACGAAGCTTTCTTT. Translating gives CASSPMTGRYEAFF. The V and J genes are TRBV6-5 and TRBJ1-1; 7 bases fit TRBD1. CDR3 length equals 14 residues. Germline-derived CDR1 and CDR2 are MNHEY and SVGAGI. The ends lost 5 bases at V and 8 bases at J; junction bases unmatched: 11.

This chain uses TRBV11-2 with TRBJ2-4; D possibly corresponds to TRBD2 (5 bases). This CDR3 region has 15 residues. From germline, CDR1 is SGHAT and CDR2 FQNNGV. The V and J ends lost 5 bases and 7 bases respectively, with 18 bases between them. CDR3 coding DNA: TGTGCCAGCAGCGACAAAACGGGAATTCGGAACATTCAGTACTTC. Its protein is CASSDKTGIRNIQYF.

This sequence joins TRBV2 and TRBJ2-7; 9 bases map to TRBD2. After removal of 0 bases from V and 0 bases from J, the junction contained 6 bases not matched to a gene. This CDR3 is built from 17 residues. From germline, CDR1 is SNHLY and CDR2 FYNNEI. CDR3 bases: TGTGCCAGCAGTGAAGCGCTTCAGCGGGAGGTCTCCTACGAGCAGTACTTC. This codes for CASSEALQREVSYEQYF.

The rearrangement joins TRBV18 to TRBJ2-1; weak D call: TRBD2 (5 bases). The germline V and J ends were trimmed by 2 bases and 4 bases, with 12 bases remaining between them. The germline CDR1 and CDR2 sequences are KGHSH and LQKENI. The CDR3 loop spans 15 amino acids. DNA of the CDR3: TGTGCCAGCTCACCAAGAATAGCGACGTACAATGAGCAGTTCTTC. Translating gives CASSPRIATYNEQFF. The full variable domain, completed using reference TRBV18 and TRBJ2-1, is NAGVMQNPRHLVRRRGQEARLRCSPMKGHSHVYWYRQLPEEGLKFMVYLQKENIIDESGMPKERFSAEFPKEGPSILRIQQVVRGDSAAYFCASSPRIATYNEQFFGPGTRLTVL.

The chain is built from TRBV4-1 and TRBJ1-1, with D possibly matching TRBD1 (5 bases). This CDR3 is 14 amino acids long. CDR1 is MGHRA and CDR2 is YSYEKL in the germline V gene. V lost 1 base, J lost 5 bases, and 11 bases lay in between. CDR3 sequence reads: CASSQVFGGTEAFF. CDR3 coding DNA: TGCGCCAGCAGCCAAGTTTTCGGGGGTACTGAAGCTTTCTTT.

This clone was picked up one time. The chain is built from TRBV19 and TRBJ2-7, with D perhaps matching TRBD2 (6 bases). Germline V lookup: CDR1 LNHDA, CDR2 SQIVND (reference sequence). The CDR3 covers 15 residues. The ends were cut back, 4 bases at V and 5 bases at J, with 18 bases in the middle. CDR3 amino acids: CASSKRAAGTNEQYF. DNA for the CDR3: TGTGCCAGTAGTAAGCGTGCCGCGGGAACCAACGAGCAGTACTTC.

The CDR3 loop is CAISESTGGGNEKLFF. The DNA of the CDR3 is TGTGCCATCAGTGAGTCAACAGGGGGAGGTAATGAAAAACTGTTTTTT. The chain is built from TRBV10-3 and TRBJ1-4; TRBD1 aligns across 8 bases. This CDR3 comprises 16 residues. Germline loops: CDR1 ENHRY, CDR2 SYGVKD. V lost 0 bases to trimming and J lost 4 bases; unmatched junction nucleotides: 4.